This passage covers 24 T cell receptor beta chains from one sample sequenced in a study of cytomegalovirus exposure and HLA in healthy donors. Amplification used 60 Vbeta primers and 13 Jbeta primers. Profiled with immunoSEQ multiplex PCR; TCRdb holds only in-frame clones, not every one. The data contain 90,000 to 150,000 clones, approximately 81% of them singletons. Sequencing was carried out using PBMCs. These receptor sequences come from a woman aged 40 to 50 in good health and CMV-seronegative.

This clone was seen a handful of times. This sequence joins TRBV5-1 and TRBJ2-3; 7 nucleotides align to TRBD2. V lost 2 bases and J lost 3; bases outside the gene matches: 3. Germline assignment: CDR1 SGHRS and CDR2 YFSETQ. The CDR3 runs 14 residues. CDR3 sequence reads: CASSFGSGTDTQYF. In DNA form, the CDR3 reads TGCGCCAGCAGCTTCGGTAGCGGGACAGATACGCAGTATTTT.

V gene TRBV27 combines with J gene TRBJ2-5, with a weak D call TRBD2 (7 bases). The tail of the sequence fits TRBJ2-7 better, so the J call may be wrong. The CDR3 contains 15 residues. In germline, CDR1 is MNHEY, CDR2 SMNVEV (reference sequence). The CDR3 is CASSKGGMTSYEQYF. The CDR3 DNA reads TGTGCCAGCAGTAAGGGGGGGATGACCTCCTACGAGCAGTACTTC.

In its sample, this clone was seen many times. V is TRBV6-4 and J is TRBJ2-2, with TRBD2 identical over 9 bases. The CDR3 totals 15 residues. CDR1 and CDR2 from the germline V gene are MRHNA and SNTAGT. Trimming at V came to 0 bases and at J to 6 bases, leaving 2 bases not matched to a gene. The CDR3: CASSDSAGGSGELFF. CDR3 bases: TGTGCCAGCAGTGACTCGGCGGGAGGGTCCGGGGAGCTGTTTTTT.

J is TRBJ1-2 and V is TRBV5-4, with a tentative D call TRBD1 (5 bases). The germline V gene has CDR1 SGHNT and CDR2 YYREEE (reference sequence). CDR3 length equals 15 residues. Trimming left V 4 bases short and J 5 bases short, with 18 bases between. The CDR3 loop reads CASSPGGREEYGYTF. CDR3 DNA: TGTGCCAGCAGCCCGGGGGGTCGGGAGGAATATGGCTACACCTTC.

The rearrangement joins TRBV5-1 to TRBJ2-1; maybe TRBD2 (6 bases). Germline loops: CDR1 SGHRS, CDR2 YFSETQ. The V end was cut by 2 bases, the J end by 8 bases, with 11 bases between. There are 13 residues in the CDR3. The CDR3 DNA is TGCGCCAGCAGCTTTCCGGGAGTCGATGAGCAGTTCTTC. Its protein product is CASSFPGVDEQFF.

Only one count was recorded for this clone. The chain is built from TRBV5-1 and TRBJ1-3; possible D gene TRBD1, 6 bases. The CDR3 runs 17 residues. Trimming pared 0 bases from V and 0 bases from J, leaving 13 bases between. Germline V lookup: CDR1 SGHRS, CDR2 YFSETQ. Written as DNA, the CDR3 is TGCGCCAGCAGCTTGGCCGTAGGGGGAAACTCTGGAAACACCATATATTTT. Amino acid sequence: CASSLAVGGNSGNTIYF.

The chain couples TRBV6-6 to TRBJ1-3; TRBD1 is a possible D gene (5 bases). Germline loops: CDR1 MNHNY, CDR2 SVGAGI (reference sequence). The CDR3 spans 15 residues. The V and J ends lost 2 bases and 8 bases respectively, with 16 bases between them. The CDR3 nucleotides read TGTGCCAGCAGTTACGGTCGCGGAGCGGGGGACACCATATATTTT. The encoded protein is CASSYGRGAGDTIYF.

This sequence joins TRBV28 and TRBJ1-4, with D possibly being TRBD1 (6 bases). CDR1 and CDR2 from the germline V gene are MDHEN and SYDVKM. V lost 5 bases, J lost 14 bases, and 21 bases lay in between. The CDR3 runs 14 residues. CDR3 bases: TGTGCCAGCAGTCACCCGCAAAAACAGGGAGAGCTGTTTTTT. The encoded protein is CASSHPQKQGELFF.

The chain couples TRBV6-6 to TRBJ2-2; TRBD1 aligns across 10 bases. V was pared by 2 bases and J by 5 bases, with 5 bases of the junction left unmatched. This CDR3 is 16 amino acids long. Germline loops: CDR1 MNHNY, CDR2 SVGAGI (reference sequence). CDR3: CASSYQTGGKTGELFF. As DNA, the CDR3 is TGTGCCAGCAGTTACCAGACAGGGGGCAAAACCGGGGAGCTGTTTTTT.

The chain combines TRBV28 with TRBJ1-1; possibly TRBD1 for D (5 bases). The CDR3 spans 13 residues. The V and J ends lost 5 bases and 3 bases respectively, with 10 bases between them. Per germline, CDR1 MDHEN and CDR2 SYDVKM. DNA of the CDR3: TGTGCCAGCAGTCCCGGGGGACACACTGAAGCTTTCTTT. It yields the protein CASSPGGHTEAFF.

The chain links TRBV19 to TRBJ2-1, with D perhaps TRBD2 (5 bases). Trimming removed 8 bases from V and 0 bases from J, with 14 bases in between. Germline CDR1 and CDR2: LNHDA and SQIVND (reference sequence). This CDR3 contains 15 residues. CDR3 in amino acids: CASSRGAVSYNEQFF. The CDR3 nucleotides read TGTGCCAGTTCCCGCGGAGCGGTCTCCTACAATGAGCAGTTCTTC.

The chain links TRBV10-1 to TRBJ2-7; perhaps TRBD1 as D (5 bases). V lost 3 bases to trimming and J lost 4 bases, with 10 bases between them. This CDR3 is 13 amino acids long. Germline CDR1 and CDR2: WNHNN and SYGVQD (reference sequence). The CDR3 nucleotides read TGCGCCAGCAGTGACAGGGTGTCATACGAGCAGTACTTC. Amino acids: CASSDRVSYEQYF.

The rearrangement links TRBV7-8 to TRBJ2-5, with 8 bases identical to TRBD2. The germline V gene encodes CDR1 SGHVS and CDR2 FQNEAQ. The CDR3 has 12 residues. Trimming at V came to 4 bases and at J to 7 bases, leaving 2 bases not matched to a gene. The CDR3 here is CASSSGLATQYF. CDR3 nucleotide sequence: TGTGCCAGCAGCTCCGGACTAGCGACCCAGTACTTC.

This clone was counted between two and nine times. J is TRBJ2-7 and V is TRBV5-1; 9 nucleotides align to TRBD1. Per the germline V gene, CDR1 is SGHRS and CDR2 is YFSETQ. The CDR3 length is 16 residues. Germline trimming cut 3 bases from V and 2 bases from J; bases unmatched to any gene: 9. CDR3 sequence (DNA): TGCGCCAGCAGCTCGACCGGGACAGGGCGGGCCTACGAGCAGTACTTC. This translates into CASSSTGTGRAYEQYF.

The V gene is TRBV4-2, the J gene TRBJ1-1; no definite D call. The CDR3 runs to 15 residues. Trimming took off 3 bases at V and 4 bases at J, with 15 bases between the two ends. Per the germline V gene, CDR1 is LGHNA and CDR2 is YNFKEQ. CDR3 protein: CASSHDGGQFTEAFF. The DNA for the CDR3 is TGTGCCAGCAGCCACGACGGAGGGCAATTCACTGAAGCTTTCTTT.

V and J are TRBV19 and TRBJ2-1; TRBD2 matches 9 bases. V shed 2 bases, J shed 3 bases, and the junction held 11 bases outside the gene matches. The CDR3 is 18 amino acids. The germline CDR1 and CDR2 sequences are LNHDA and SQIVND (reference sequence). The CDR3 DNA sequence: TGTGCCAGTAGTATAAATAGCGGGAGCTTAGGAGGCTACAATGAGCAGTTCTTC. Translated: CASSINSGSLGGYNEQFF.

This clone appeared a single time. The chain couples TRBV11-2 to TRBJ1-1; D gene ambiguous. V lost 5 bases to trimming and J lost 0 bases, with 13 bases between them. The length of the CDR3 is 15 residues. Germline V CDR1 and CDR2: SGHAT, FQNNGV. The CDR3 here is CASSPSTGMNTEAFF. CDR3 DNA sequence: TGTGCCAGCAGCCCATCGACGGGGATGAACACTGAAGCTTTCTTT. The full variable domain, completed using reference TRBV11-2 and TRBJ1-1, is EAGVAQSPRYKIIEKRQSVAFWCNPISGHATLYWYQQILGQGPKLLIQFQNNGVVDDSQLPKDRFSAERLKGVDSTLKIQPAKLEDSAVYLCASSPSTGMNTEAFFGQGTRLTVV.

Remarks on this clone: One junction end disagrees with the germline gene, perhaps due to a read error. The sample holds other DNA sequences that translate to the same CDR3. The chain employs TRBV7-6 and TRBJ2-2; 9 nucleotides agree with TRBD2. This CDR3 comprises 15 residues. The germline V gene has CDR1 SGHVS and CDR2 FNYEAQ. The CDR3 DNA sequence: TGCGCCAGCAGCCAGACTAGCGGAGGCACCGGGGAGCTGTTTTTT. Amino acid sequence: CASSQTSGGTGELFF. Supplemented by reference TRBV7-6 and TRBJ2-2, the full variable domain reads GAGVSQSPRYKVTKRGQDVALRCDPISGHVSLYWYRQALGQGPEFLTYFNYEAQQDKSGLPNDRFSAERPEGSISTLTIQRTEQRDSAMYRCASSQTSGGTGELFFGEGSRLTVL.

The V and J genes are TRBV7-3 and TRBJ1-1; unclear D gene. This CDR3 region has 16 residues. Germline CDR1 and CDR2: SGHTA and FQGTGA. V gave up 5 bases and J gave up 1 base, with 17 bases separating them. The DNA of the CDR3 is TGTGCCAGCAGCCCATCGGAGTTGACCCCGAACACTGAAGCTTTCTTT. This translates into CASSPSELTPNTEAFF.

The V gene is TRBV7-8, the J gene TRBJ2-7; the match to TRBD1 covers 7 bases. CDR3 length: 14 amino acids. Germline V gene sequence: CDR1 SGHVS, CDR2 FQNEAQ. The V and J ends lost 3 bases and 1 base, in that order; junction bases with no gene match: 3. CDR3 loop: CASSFQGVSYEQYF. Here the CDR3 DNA reads TGTGCCAGCAGCTTTCAGGGGGTATCCTACGAGCAGTACTTC.

Concerning this clone itself: One end of the junction fails to match germline, which may point to a read error. V gene TRBV6-1 combines with J gene TRBJ1-6; D unresolved. The length of the CDR3 is 14 residues. Looked up from germline, CDR1 is MNHNS and CDR2 is SASEGT. Written as DNA, the CDR3 is TGTGCCAGCAGTGGCAGGTCCTTTAATTCACCCCTCCACTTT. Translated, it gives CASSGRSFNSPLHF.

There are a few counts of this clone. The CDR3 is CASSLLGQGAGEAFF. Written as DNA, the CDR3 is TGTGCCAGCAGCTTATTGGGCCAGGGGGCGGGTGAAGCTTTCTTT. The chain recombines TRBV7-9 with TRBJ1-1, with TRBD1 matching over 8 bases. CDR3 length: 15 residues. Trimming removed 2 bases from V and 7 bases from J; junction bases left unmatched: 9. Germline CDR1 and CDR2: SEHNR and FQNEAQ (reference sequence).

The gene calls are TRBV4-1 and TRBJ2-7; 7 nucleotides match TRBD1. This CDR3 is 14 amino acids long. V trimming: 0 bases; J trimming: 4 bases; junction bases outside the gene matches: 3. Germline V gene sequence: CDR1 MGHRA, CDR2 YSYEKL. The CDR3 protein is CASSQDARGYEQYF. The CDR3 bases are TGCGCCAGCAGCCAAGATGCCAGGGGGTACGAGCAGTACTTC.

V gene TRBV11-2 combines with J gene TRBJ2-7; TRBD2 might be the D (5 bases). V was trimmed by 5 bases and J by 6 bases, leaving 17 bases between them. Germline loops: CDR1 SGHAT, CDR2 FQNNGV. This CDR3 has 14 amino acids. The CDR3 reads CASSLREKFGEQYF. CDR3 in DNA: TGTGCCAGCAGCCTGAGGGAAAAGTTCGGCGAGCAGTACTTC.